Following are 29 T cell receptor beta chains from one sample sequenced in a study of blood T cell repertoires in COVID-19. Some clones are missing from TCRdb's copy, which holds only in-frame ones; the method was immunoSEQ multiplex PCR. Here the sample spans about 200,000 clones, about 88% being singletons. The sequencing input was peripheral blood. The receptors were sampled from a man between 50 and 59 years old with COVID-19, enrolled during active disease.

The rearrangement joins TRBV19 to TRBJ2-5; 8 nucleotides align to TRBD2. V trimming: 5 bases; J trimming: 5 bases; junction bases outside the gene matches: 10. This CDR3 region has 15 residues. The germline CDR1 and CDR2 sequences are LNHDA and SQIVND (reference sequence). The CDR3 loop reads CASSGPGLGAETQYF. The CDR3 DNA follows: TGTGCCAGTAGTGGACCGGGACTAGGGGCGGAGACCCAGTACTTC.

This clone came up many times. The rearrangement uses TRBV5-1 and TRBJ2-3; D gene unclear. Germline CDR1 and CDR2: SGHRS and YFSETQ. This CDR3 is built from 17 residues. With 4 bases removed from V and 2 bases from J, the gap between germline ends came to 20 bases. CDR3 residues: CASSAEAEPHPTDTQYF. As DNA, the CDR3 is TGCGCCAGCAGCGCAGAGGCGGAGCCCCACCCCACAGATACGCAGTATTTT.

J is TRBJ2-3 and V is TRBV20-1, with 10 positions matching TRBD2. The germline gives CDR1 DFQATT, CDR2 SNEGSKA (reference sequence). The CDR3 has 17 amino acids. Trimming cost V 3 bases and J 3 bases; bases outside gene matches: 12. The CDR3 DNA sequence: TGCAGTGCTAGTTCGCTAGCGGGGGAGGTTGTGACAGATACGCAGTATTTT. It codes for CSASSLAGEVVTDTQYF.

This clone has a single count. This chain's CDR3 is CASSLDPASNQPQHF. CDR3 coding DNA: TGTGCCAGCAGCTTAGACCCTGCGAGCAATCAGCCCCAGCATTTT. The rearrangement uses TRBV7-2 and TRBJ1-5; D is unclear. V lost 1 base to trimming and J lost 1 base, with 8 bases between them. CDR1 and CDR2 (germline): SGHTA, FQGNSA. The CDR3 contains 15 residues.

The chain uses TRBV27 and TRBJ2-7, with 12 bases that match TRBD2. CDR3 length equals 18 residues. CDR1 is MNHEY, CDR2 SMNVEV, per germline (reference sequence). The trim removed 2 bases at V and 6 bases at J, leaving 14 bases unmatched. CDR3 bases: TGTGCCAGCAGTTTAAGGAGTACTAGCGGGAGGACGCTTAGCGAGCAGTACTTC. It specifies CASSLRSTSGRTLSEQYF.

V gene TRBV7-2 combines with J gene TRBJ1-5; D ambiguous. V gave up 3 bases and J gave up 6 bases, with 12 bases separating them. The CDR3 consists of 14 residues. Germline V gene sequence: CDR1 SGHTA, CDR2 FQGNSA. CDR3 in amino acids: CASSLERGAQPQHF. The CDR3 nucleotides read TGTGCCAGCAGCTTGGAAAGAGGTGCTCAGCCCCAGCATTTT.

The chain uses TRBV9 and TRBJ2-2; D gene ambiguous. Trimming pared 0 bases from V and 0 bases from J, leaving 6 bases between. The germline V gene has CDR1 SGDLS and CDR2 YYNGEE. The CDR3 is 15 amino acids. The CDR3 sequence is CASSVGSPNTGELFF. In DNA form, the CDR3 reads TGTGCCAGCAGCGTAGGTAGTCCGAACACCGGGGAGCTGTTTTTT. Full variable domain (missing parts from reference TRBV9 and TRBJ2-2): DSGVTQTPKHLITATGQRVTLRCSPRSGDLSVYWYQQSLDQGLQFLIQYYNGEERAKGNILERFSAQQFPDLHSELNLSSLELGDSALYFCASSVGSPNTGELFFGEGSRLTVL.

The chain uses TRBV6-5 and TRBJ1-2; D is undetermined. Germline assignment: CDR1 MNHEY and CDR2 SVGAGI. The length of the CDR3 is 12 residues. Trimming took off 4 bases at V and 5 bases at J, with 8 bases between the two ends. The CDR3 reads CASSSEVYGYTF. In DNA, the CDR3 is TGTGCCAGCAGTTCTGAGGTTTATGGCTACACCTTC.

This sequence joins TRBV5-4 and TRBJ2-5, with D possibly being TRBD2 (5 bases). Germline-derived CDR1 and CDR2 are SGHNT and YYREEE (reference sequence). With 4 bases removed from V and 8 bases from J, the gap between germline ends came to 18 bases. The CDR3 runs 14 residues. CDR3 bases: TGTGCCAGCAGCCTGGCGGACTCCCCGTTTACCCAGTACTTC. Translation: CASSLADSPFTQYF.

This rearrangement joins TRBV9 to TRBJ1-3; D is ambiguous. This CDR3 has 15 amino acids. Trimming removed 4 bases at V and 0 bases at J, with 11 bases between. CDR1 and CDR2 (germline): SGDLS, YYNGEE. The CDR3 sequence: CASSPPDYSGNTIYF. As DNA, the CDR3 is TGTGCCAGCAGCCCGCCCGACTACTCTGGAAACACCATATATTTT. Together with reference TRBV9 and TRBJ1-3, the CDR3 gives the full variable domain: DSGVTQTPKHLITATGQRVTLRCSPRSGDLSVYWYQQSLDQGLQFLIQYYNGEERAKGNILERFSAQQFPDLHSELNLSSLELGDSALYFCASSPPDYSGNTIYFGEGSWLTVV.

This clone has only one observation. The CDR3 region is CASSTDGGGSYNEQFF. The CDR3 nucleotides are TGTGCCAGCAGCACAGATGGGGGGGGCTCCTACAATGAGCAGTTCTTC. The chain employs TRBV7-6 and TRBJ2-1; 7 positions match TRBD2. This CDR3 region has 16 residues. V shed 5 bases and J 0 bases; nucleotides not matched to a gene: 7. Germline V gene sequence: CDR1 SGHVS, CDR2 FNYEAQ. Variable domain in full (rest from reference TRBV7-6 and TRBJ2-1): GAGVSQSPRYKVTKRGQDVALRCDPISGHVSLYWYRQALGQGPEFLTYFNYEAQQDKSGLPNDRFSAERPEGSISTLTIQRTEQRDSAMYRCASSTDGGGSYNEQFFGPGTRLTVL.

The V and J genes are TRBV4-2 and TRBJ2-2; D possibly corresponds to TRBD2 (6 bases). The CDR3 length is 16 residues. V was trimmed by 0 bases and J by 0 bases, leaving 8 bases between them. Germline CDR1 reads LGHNA; CDR2 reads YNFKEQ. The CDR3 region is CASSQDWTTNTGELFF. CDR3 in DNA: TGTGCCAGCAGCCAAGATTGGACTACGAACACCGGGGAGCTGTTTTTT.

The chain uses TRBV2 and TRBJ2-5; 8 bases match TRBD1. This CDR3 has 15 residues. Looked up from germline, CDR1 is SNHLY and CDR2 is FYNNEI. J gave up 2 bases and V 6 bases, and 8 bases lay outside the gene matches. CDR3 coding DNA: TGTGCCAGCAGGAGACAGGGGTGGGCACAAGAGACCCAGTACTTC. Amino acids: CASRRQGWAQETQYF.

The rearrangement joins TRBV18 to TRBJ1-1; 9 bases are a match to TRBD1. With 6 bases clipped from V and 6 bases from J, the junction kept 8 bases outside the gene matches. The CDR3 has 14 amino acids. Germline loops: CDR1 KGHSH, CDR2 LQKENI. CDR3 nucleotides: TGTGCCAGCTCGCCGGGACAGGGCGAGGCTGAAGCTTTCTTT. It yields the protein CASSPGQGEAEAFF.

The chain has TRBV24-1 and TRBJ2-1; a weak D match, TRBD2 (5 bases). CDR1 is KGHDR, CDR2 SFDVKD, per germline. Trimming removed 5 bases from V and 10 bases from J, with 11 bases in between. The CDR3 spans 12 residues. CDR3 amino acids: CATSGGGWEQFF. In DNA, the CDR3 is TGTGCCACCAGTGGAGGAGGTTGGGAGCAGTTCTTC.

This chain connects TRBV19 to TRBJ2-3; 11 bases are a match to TRBD2. Germline V gives CDR1 LNHDA, CDR2 SQIVND (reference sequence). J gave up 6 bases and V 6 bases, and 11 bases lay outside the gene matches. The CDR3 is 16 amino acids. Written as DNA, the CDR3 is TGTGCCAGTAGACCACTAGCGGGGGTGCCAGGGGATACGCAGTATTTT. It is translated as CASRPLAGVPGDTQYF.

The rearrangement joins TRBV7-3 to TRBJ2-7; 10 positions agree with TRBD2. The V and J ends lost 5 bases and 6 bases, in that order; junction bases with no gene match: 4. The CDR3 is 13 residues long. Germline CDR1 reads SGHTA; CDR2 reads FQGTGA. CDR3 sequence (DNA): TGTGCCAGCAGCGAGACTAGCGGGTTCGAGCAGTACTTC. Amino acid sequence: CASSETSGFEQYF. Full variable domain (remainder filled in from reference TRBV7-3 and TRBJ2-7): GAGVSQTPSNKVTEKGKYVELRCDPISGHTALYWYRQSLGQGPEFLIYFQGTGAADDSGLPNDRFFAVRPEGSVSTLKIQRTERGDSAVYLCASSETSGFEQYFGPGTRLTVT.

The chain carries TRBV6-5 and TRBJ1-1; D ambiguous. Germline CDR1 and CDR2: MNHEY and SVGAGI. The V and J ends lost 0 bases and 5 bases respectively, with 16 bases between them. This CDR3 spans 16 amino acids. CDR3 bases: TGTGCCAGCAGTTACTCGGTAGGAGGGATTTTTACTGAAGCTTTCTTT. Residues: CASSYSVGGIFTEAFF.

By its share, this clone is medium-sized. This rearrangement joins TRBV27 to TRBJ1-6; 8 bases are shared with TRBD1. Germline CDR1 is MNHEY and CDR2 is SMNVEV (reference sequence). J was trimmed by 7 bases and V by 4 bases; bases with no gene match: 12. The CDR3 contains 17 residues. CDR3 region: CASSSTSLDRGNSPLHF. As DNA, the CDR3 is TGTGCCAGCAGTTCAACCTCCCTTGACAGGGGAAATTCACCCCTCCACTTT.

V usage is TRBV6-5 and J usage is TRBJ2-7; TRBD1 agrees at 9 bases. Losses at the gene ends were 5 bases for V and 3 bases for J; bases not matched to a gene: 5. Germline lookup yields CDR1 MNHEY and CDR2 SVGAGI. The CDR3 extends over 14 amino acids. The DNA of the CDR3 is TGTGCCAGCAGTACACAGGGGGCCAACTACGAGCAGTACTTC. Translating gives CASSTQGANYEQYF.

V usage is TRBV4-2 and J usage is TRBJ2-2; D gene unclear. Germline values: CDR1 LGHNA, CDR2 YNFKEQ. V was cut by 1 base and J by 6 bases, with 12 bases left in between. This CDR3 spans 15 amino acids. CDR3 DNA: TGTGCCAGCAGCCAAGTCTCGGGTTTGGCCGGGGAGCTGTTTTTT. It translates to CASSQVSGLAGELFF.

The chain has TRBV28 and TRBJ1-1; TRBD1 matches at 8 bases. This CDR3 has 14 residues. J gave up 4 bases and V 4 bases, and 5 bases lay outside the gene matches. CDR1 and CDR2 (germline): MDHEN, SYDVKM. The DNA for the CDR3 is TGTGCCAGCAGTTCGACAGGGGCGGGCACTGAAGCTTTCTTT. Encoded protein: CASSSTGAGTEAFF.

The gene calls are TRBV28 and TRBJ1-1, with 9 bases matching TRBD1. After removal of 8 bases from V and 2 bases from J, the junction contained 9 bases not matched to a gene. CDR1 is MDHEN, CDR2 SYDVKM, per germline. CDR3 length: 15 residues. This CDR3 is CASFGQGSGNTEAFF. For the CDR3, the DNA is TGTGCCAGCTTCGGACAGGGGAGCGGAAACACTGAAGCTTTCTTT. Full variable domain (rest looked up from reference TRBV28 and TRBJ1-1): DVKVTQSSRYLVKRTGEKVFLECVQDMDHENMFWYRQDPGLGLRLIYFSYDVKMKEKGDIPEGYSVSREKKERFSLILESASTNQTSMYLCASFGQGSGNTEAFFGQGTRLTVV.

This chain's CDR3 is CASSHIGQSYNSPLHF. The CDR3 DNA sequence: TGTGCCAGCAGCCACATCGGACAGAGCTATAATTCACCCCTCCACTTT. The J gene is TRBJ1-6, the V gene TRBV3-1 (or the pseudogene TRBV3-2); D is perhaps TRBD1 (6 bases). Germline V gene lookup returns CDR1 LGHDT and CDR2 YNNKEL (reference sequence). V was shortened by 3 bases and J by 3 bases, with 12 bases between the two germline ends. This CDR3 contains 16 residues.

The chain joins TRBV4-3 to TRBJ2-1; D is unclear. This CDR3 region has 12 residues. V lost 5 bases and J lost 4, with 6 bases in between. The germline V gene has CDR1 LGHNA and CDR2 YSLEER. In nucleotides, the CDR3 is TGCGCCAGCAGCTCGGGTTACAATGAGCAGTTCTTC. Translated: CASSSGYNEQFF.

V gene TRBV13 combines with J gene TRBJ2-7, with D perhaps TRBD2 (6 bases). Germline CDR1 is PRHDT and CDR2 is FYEKMQ (reference sequence). The CDR3 covers 14 residues. V lost 5 bases and J lost 6, with 17 bases in between. The CDR3 is CASSPGGSHGEQYF. The DNA for the CDR3 is TGTGCCAGCAGCCCTGGGGGGTCCCACGGCGAGCAGTACTTC.

The chain joins TRBV6-5 to TRBJ1-1; maybe TRBD1 (6 bases). The germline V and J ends were trimmed by 6 bases and 0 bases, with 11 bases remaining between them. The CDR3 runs 14 residues. In germline, CDR1 is MNHEY, CDR2 SVGAGI. The chain's CDR3 is CASRRGGMNTEAFF. The DNA of the CDR3 is TGTGCCAGCAGAAGAGGGGGTATGAACACTGAAGCTTTCTTT.

Regarding this clone: Other DNA variants within this sample encode the same CDR3. The chain joins TRBV7-3 to TRBJ2-7, with 9 bases aligning to TRBD1. V lost 5 bases, J lost 4 bases, and 3 bases stayed unmatched. The CDR3 spans 13 residues. The germline CDR1 and CDR2 sequences are SGHTA and FQGTGA. As DNA, the CDR3 is TGTGCCAGCAGCCCGGGACAGGGATACGAGCAGTACTTC. Its protein product is CASSPGQGYEQYF.

The V and J genes are TRBV10-3 and TRBJ2-5; 10 bases are shared with TRBD2. With V trimmed by 3 bases and J by 0 bases, 7 bases remained unmatched. CDR1 and CDR2 from the germline V gene are ENHRY and SYGVKD. The CDR3 is 17 residues long. CDR3 sequence: CAISEGSSGGNQETQYF. CDR3 nucleotide sequence: TGTGCCATCAGTGAAGGGTCTAGCGGGGGCAACCAAGAGACCCAGTACTTC.